The present entry profiles one T cell receptor (beta chain) with its context. The antigen is not known. CDR3 length: 15 residues. Per germline, CDR1 LGHNA and CDR2 YSLEER. V shed 2 bases, J shed 12 bases, and the junction held 15 bases outside the gene matches. The source of the sample is a study of tumor-infiltrating lymphocytes in primary liver carcinoma. Across the study: Stage T1-T3 N0M0 and a size of about 4 to 11 cm characterized the tumors. Samples returned roughly 3.65 to 7.13 million productive TCRbeta reads, a yield that was similar across tissue types.

Study conclusions and caveats: The top-250-clone fraction was significantly higher in tumors than in blood (p = 0.039).

DNA and RNA were both co-extracted from around 20-30 mg of bulk tissue that had not been sorted. The input was 450 to 550 ng total RNA; TCR beta cDNA was made from it with a constant-region primer. Amplification in three nested multiplex PCR rounds with slightly modified ARM-PCR gave rise to TCR beta libraries. Both of the initial two PCR rounds ran for nine to eleven cycles and employed TRBV1-TRBV30 forward primers alongside a C-beta reverse primer. TCRdb analysed the multiplex PCR reads with MiXCR anew, one entry per CDR3 protein. Of just over 30,000 distinct CDR3 sequences detected, roughly 78% appear once; the ten largest clones hold roughly 30%.

This rearrangement joins TRBV4-3 to TRBJ2-7; 8 nucleotides align to TRBD1. The clonotype originates from a woman between 25 and 40 years old with primary liver carcinoma and hepatitis B virus infection. What was sequenced was liver tumor tissue from sampling region 3. Sample subset: tumor region T3, left-lateral pole. The CDR3 reads CASSQYRRTGQKRYF. In DNA form, the CDR3 reads TGCGCCAGCAGCCAATATCGAAGGACAGGGCAGAAGCGGTACTTC.